The rows below give T cell receptor beta chains drawn from one sample of a study of naive and memory T cell subsets. TCRdb independently ran MiXCR on the UMI-ligation and nested PCR reads; one entry per CDR3 protein. Of more than 95,000 distinct CDR3 sequences in the sample, about 15% are singletons; the top ten hold about 3%. Sequenced material: naive CD8+ T cells from blood. The receptors originated from a human donor in good health. Each CDR3 is given with its conserved first and last residue. Fields, in order: clone size, V gene, D gene, J gene, CDR3 DNA, CDR3 protein. D genes are given only for firm matches. Where a row states a size, it is once, few, many or the class of an expanded clone; other rows omit it.

>.|TRBV20-1|TRBD2|TRBJ2-3
TGCAGTGCTACCCCAGGGACTAGCGCAGATACGCAGTATTTT
CSATPGTSADTQYF
>.|TRBV29-1|.|TRBJ1-2
TGCAGCGTTGCGACAGGAAATGGCTACACCTTC
CSVATGNGYTF
>few|TRBV27|.|TRBJ2-7
TGTGCCAGCAGTTACGCTGGACCCTACGAGCAGTACTTC
CASSYAGPYEQYF
>many|TRBV21-1|.|TRBJ2-7
TGTGCCAGCAGCAGCTGTGACATTTCTAGCGGGAACTACGAGCAGTACTTC
CASSSCDISSGNYEQYF
>many|TRBV13|TRBD1|TRBJ1-1
TGTGCCAGCAGCCCCGACGGGACAGCAAACACTGAAGCTTTCTTT
CASSPDGTANTEAFF
>many|TRBV11-3|TRBD1|TRBJ2-7
TGTGCCAGCAGCTTAGCCGGGACAGGTCATGAGCAGTACTTC
CASSLAGTGHEQYF
>.|TRBV27|.|TRBJ2-7
TGTGCCAGCAGTTTATTCCCCGGGGTAGCCTACTACGAGCAGTACTTC
CASSLFPGVAYYEQYF
>few|TRBV20-1|TRBD2|TRBJ2-3
TGCAGTGCTAGACCTCCTCTCAGCGGGGGGACAGATACGCAGTATTTT
CSARPPLSGGTDTQYF
>.|TRBV5-6|.|TRBJ1-2
TGTGCCAGCAGGGGCTGGGGGACCTATGGCTACACCTTC
CASRGWGTYGYTF
>.|TRBV9|TRBD2|TRBJ2-7
TGTGCCAGCAGCGTAGACGCGGGGGACGAGCAGTACTTC
CASSVDAGDEQYF
>many|TRBV24-1|TRBD2|TRBJ2-1
TGTGCCACCAGTGAACGGGGACTAGCGAGAGGAAGTCTGGAACAGTTCTTC
CATSERGLARGSLEQFF
>few|TRBV11-2|.|TRBJ1-2
TGTGCCAGCAGCTTAGTACCACCAAGACTTACATTCGGGGACCGCTATGGCTACACCTTC
CASSLVPPRLTFGDRYGYTF
>many|TRBV7-6|.|TRBJ2-1
TGTGCCAGCAGCTTAGCCATGGGCTACAATGAGCAGTTCTTC
CASSLAMGYNEQFF
>many|TRBV20-1|.|TRBJ2-1
TGCAGTGCCAGACCAGGGAACGATTATAGCTCCTACAATGAGCAGTTCTTC
CSARPGNDYSSYNEQFF
>many|TRBV4-3|.|TRBJ2-1
TGCGCCAGCAGCCAAGAGACCAGAGCTAACGAGCAGTTCTTC
CASSQETRANEQFF
>few|TRBV11-2|.|TRBJ2-3
TGTGCCAGCAGCTTACAACGCTTCGAGACAGATACGCAGTATTTT
CASSLQRFETDTQYF
>.|TRBV4-2|.|TRBJ2-7
TGTGCCAGCAGCCAGACTGGGGATAGCTCCTACGAGCAGTACTTC
CASSQTGDSSYEQYF
>.|TRBV20-1|.|TRBJ2-7
TGCAGTGCTAGAGATGGGGACGCAAGCTCCTACGAGCAGTACTTC
CSARDGDASSYEQYF
>.|TRBV20-1|TRBD2|TRBJ2-3
TGCAGTGCTAGAGGAGCTAAACTAGCGGAGTACACAGATACGCAGTATTTT
CSARGAKLAEYTDTQYF
>.|TRBV29-1|TRBD1|TRBJ1-2
TGCAGCGTTGATGCCGGGACAGAGTCCTCGGGCGGCTACACCTTC
CSVDAGTESSGGYTF
>.|TRBV14|TRBD1|TRBJ2-7
TGTGCCAGCAGCCAGAGGCCGGGACAGGGGTATAAAGAAACCTACGAGCAGTACTTC
CASSQRPGQGYKETYEQYF